This T cell receptor (beta chain) was retrieved from a study of response to subunit inactivated influenza vaccine. Study-wide points: Researchers suggested that each seasonal influenza vaccination recruits few new T cells.

Germline V CDR1 and CDR2: GTSNPN, SVGIG (reference sequence). The CDR3 extends over 12 amino acids. The germline V and J ends were trimmed by 4 bases and 1 base, with 7 bases remaining between them. This clonotype was observed at least ten times. Antigen specificity is unknown. TCRdb used MiXCR to reprocess the RT-PCR reads, holding one entry per CDR3 protein. The sample has under 550,000 distinct CDR3 sequences, 6.5% to 8% seen once. This sequence originates from a man between 45 and 75 years old who received an inactivated influenza vaccine. The specimen comprised PBMCs from blood, sampled less than 30 months after vaccination. The V call is TRBV30, the J call TRBJ1-1; D is unresolved. This chain's CDR3 is CAWNPQNTEAFF. The CDR3 nucleotides are TGTGCCTGGAATCCCCAGAACACTGAAGCTTTCTTT.